The clone carrying this T cell receptor (beta chain) was picked up a small number of times. The record originates from a study of identical twins. A universal primer binding site was introduced by template switching. The final cDNA contained unique molecular identifiers. MiXCR, run by TCRdb on the 5' RACE reads, gives a single entry per CDR3 protein. Altogether 700,000 or so distinct CDR3 sequences are present, roughly 8% being singletons, with the ten largest covering 0.75% to 1%. The CDR3 runs to 15 residues. The V gene lost 4 bases and the J gene lost 6 bases, with 19 bases spanning the gap. Germline V CDR1 and CDR2: DFQATT, SNEGSKA (reference sequence). The data also belong to a second study, concerning yellow fever vaccine responses in identical twins.

V and J are TRBV20-1 and TRBJ2-1, with D possibly TRBD2 on 7 matching bases. The receptor was derived from a woman under 30 in good health. Sequencing was performed on PBMCs. This chain's CDR3 is CSAKYNREGGNEQFF. The CDR3, as DNA: TGCAGTGCTAAATATAACAGGGAGGGCGGCAATGAGCAGTTCTTC.